Listed here are 10 T cell receptor beta chains from one sample, sequenced in a study of CD8+ T cells in alopecia areata (dated by TCRdb to the late 2010s). Reading the label with the study, this specimen's treatment or condition is: oral pan-JAK inhibitor, 5-10 mg twice daily. Library method: the immunoSEQ multiplex PCR assay. RNA was extracted from all samples and reverse transcribed into cDNA as template for TCR sequencing. TCRdb re-hosts the immuneACCESS table, in-frame sequences only. Its copies lack some clones; in the studies checked, an unresolved V gene accounts for under half of them, and the cause for the rest is not known. This sample gives about 270,000 clones in total; 60% of them show up just once. The top ten constitute about 0.89% of the sample. The input for sequencing was CD4+ T cells sorted from blood, taken around week 54, from a patient treated with tofacitinib. These receptors originate from a human donor with alopecia areata.

V usage is TRBV29-1 and J usage is TRBJ2-1, with 7 bases aligning to TRBD2. After removal of 8 bases from V and 1 base from J, the junction contained 8 bases not matched to a gene. Germline-derived CDR1 and CDR2 are SQVTM and ANQGSEA. This CDR3 comprises 14 residues. CDR3 coding DNA: TGCAGCCTCCTCAGAGCGGGGTCCTACAATGAGCAGTTCTTC. This sequence encodes CSLLRAGSYNEQFF.

This clone was detected once. This rearrangement joins TRBV6-5 to TRBJ2-7, with D unclear. V shed 10 bases and J shed 6 bases, with 19 bases lying between them. Germline CDR1 MNHEY, CDR2 SVGAGI. The CDR3 contains 13 residues. The CDR3 loop reads CATIGPSVIEQYF. The CDR3 nucleotides read TGTGCCACTATCGGACCCTCGGTCATCGAGCAGTACTTC.

The chain uses TRBV29-1 and TRBJ1-5, with unresolved D. The CDR3 length is 14 residues. Between the trimmed V and J ends, which lost 2 bases and 1 base, there was a span of 9 bases. Germline CDR1 SQVTM, CDR2 ANQGSEA. The CDR3 loop is CSVERRESNQPQHF. DNA for the CDR3: TGCAGCGTTGAAAGGAGAGAAAGCAATCAGCCCCAGCATTTT.

The chain couples TRBV5-1 to TRBJ2-3; a weak D match, TRBD1 (6 bases). CDR1 is SGHRS and CDR2 is YFSETQ in the germline V gene. The CDR3 totals 14 residues. V shed 4 bases and J shed 0 bases, with 9 bases lying between them. The DNA of the CDR3 is TGCGCCAGCAGCCAGGACAGTAGCACAGATACGCAGTATTTT. Amino acid sequence: CASSQDSSTDTQYF.

This rearrangement joins TRBV5-1 to TRBJ2-1; D gene uncertain. There are 15 residues in the CDR3. Trimming left V 0 bases short and J 0 bases short, with 7 bases between. The germline V gene encodes CDR1 SGHRS and CDR2 YFSETQ. The CDR3 sequence: CASSLDFFSYNEQFF. In DNA form, the CDR3 reads TGCGCCAGCAGCTTGGATTTCTTCTCCTACAATGAGCAGTTCTTC.

The DNA of the CDR3 is TGCAGCGCCGGGACAGACTACGAGCAGTACTTC. Translating gives CSAGTDYEQYF. The genes are TRBV29-1 and TRBJ2-7; 7 bases are shared with TRBD1. V gave up 7 bases and J gave up 3 bases; unmatched junction bases: 3. CDR3 length: 11 amino acids. The V gene's germline CDR1 is SQVTM and CDR2 ANQGSEA.

The chain links TRBV18 to TRBJ2-5, with a weak D call TRBD1 (5 bases). CDR3 size: 12 residues. Per germline, CDR1 KGHSH and CDR2 LQKENI. V was trimmed by 2 bases and J by 8 bases, leaving 9 bases between them. The CDR3 nucleotides read TGTGCCAGCTCACCAGTCAGGGAAACCCAGTACTTC. Translated: CASSPVRETQYF.

This chain uses TRBV23-1 with TRBJ1-2; possible D gene TRBD1, 5 bases. TRBV23-1 is designated an ORF whose function remains uncertain. Trimming shortened V by 0 bases and J by 8 bases, and 28 bases separated the two germline ends. This CDR3 has 19 amino acids. The CDR3 sequence: CASSQSHRDGGTFGRGYTF. The DNA for the CDR3 is TGCGCCAGCAGTCAATCGCACCGGGACGGTGGGACCTTTGGGAGAGGCTACACCTTC.

On this clone: A read error is likely, as this CDR3 ends without the conserved phenylalanine or tryptophan. No DNA is shown, since the ends of the CDR3 on it are uncertain; the CDR3 is the one TCRdb lists. The chain employs TRBV6-1 and TRBJ2-7. The CDR3 length equals 13 residues, ends included. From germline, CDR1 is MNHNS and CDR2 SASEGT. The CDR3 protein is CASSEIWGTDLGL.

This chain joins TRBV9 and TRBJ1-5; possible D gene TRBD1, 6 bases. Germline CDR1 is SGDLS and CDR2 is YYNGEE. This CDR3 has 15 residues. The V gene lost 1 base and the J gene lost 8 bases, with 16 bases spanning the gap. The CDR3: CASSVMPGGEEPQHF. CDR3 nucleotide sequence: TGTGCCAGCAGCGTAATGCCCGGGGGCGAGGAGCCCCAGCATTTT.